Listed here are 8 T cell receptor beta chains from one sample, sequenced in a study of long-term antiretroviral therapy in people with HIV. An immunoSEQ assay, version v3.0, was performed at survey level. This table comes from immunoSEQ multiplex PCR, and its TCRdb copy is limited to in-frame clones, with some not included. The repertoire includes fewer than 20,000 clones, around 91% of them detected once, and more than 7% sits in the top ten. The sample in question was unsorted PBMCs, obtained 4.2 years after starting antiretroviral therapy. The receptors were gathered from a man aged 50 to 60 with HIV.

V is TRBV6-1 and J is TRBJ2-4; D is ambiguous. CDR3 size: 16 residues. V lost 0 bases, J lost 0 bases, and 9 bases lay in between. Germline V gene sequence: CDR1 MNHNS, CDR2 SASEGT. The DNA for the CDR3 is TGTGCCAGCAGTGAAGCGCGGTCGCTAGCCAAAAACATTCAGTACTTC. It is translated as CASSEARSLAKNIQYF.

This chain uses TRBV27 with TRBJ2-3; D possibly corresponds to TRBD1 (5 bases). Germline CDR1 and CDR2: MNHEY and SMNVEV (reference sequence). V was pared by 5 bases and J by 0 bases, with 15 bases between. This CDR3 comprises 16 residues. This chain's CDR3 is CASSPLGHPSTDTQYF. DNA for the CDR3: TGTGCCAGCAGTCCCCTTGGACACCCTAGCACAGATACGCAGTATTTT.

CDR3 sequence: CASSEGLGQGSYEQYF. CDR3 sequence (DNA): TGCGCCAGCAGTGAAGGCTTGGGGCAGGGATCCTACGAGCAGTACTTC. The rearrangement uses TRBV10-1 and TRBJ2-7; D perhaps matches TRBD1 (5 bases). This CDR3 spans 16 amino acids. Deletions cut 3 bases from V and 1 base from J, with 16 bases between. Germline V gene lookup returns CDR1 WNHNN and CDR2 SYGVQD (reference sequence).

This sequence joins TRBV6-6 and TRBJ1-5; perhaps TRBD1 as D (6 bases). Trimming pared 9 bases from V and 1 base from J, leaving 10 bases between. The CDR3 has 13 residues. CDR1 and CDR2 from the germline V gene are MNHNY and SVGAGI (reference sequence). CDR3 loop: CASHQGSNQPQHF. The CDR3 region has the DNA TGTGCCAGTCACCAGGGGAGCAATCAGCCCCAGCATTTT.

CDR3 nucleotide sequence: TGTGCCAGTAGTGCGGGGAGGGTGAACACCGGGGAGCTGTTTTTT. It translates to CASSAGRVNTGELFF. The V gene is TRBV19, the J gene TRBJ2-2; TRBD2 matches at 7 bases. The germline V gene has CDR1 LNHDA and CDR2 SQIVND (reference sequence). The CDR3 has 15 amino acids. V shed 5 bases, J shed 1 base, and the junction held 4 bases outside the gene matches. The variable domain in full, completed from reference TRBV19 and TRBJ2-2, reads DGGITQSPKYLFRKEGQNVTLSCEQNLNHDAMYWYRQDPGQGLRLIYYSQIVNDFQKGDIAEGYSVSREKKESFPLTVTSAQKNPTAFYLCASSAGRVNTGELFFGEGSRLTVL.

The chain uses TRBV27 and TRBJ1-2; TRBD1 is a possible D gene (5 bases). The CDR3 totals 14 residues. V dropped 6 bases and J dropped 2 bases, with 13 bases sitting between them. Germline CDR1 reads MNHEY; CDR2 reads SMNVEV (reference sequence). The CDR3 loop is CASSWTSRNYGYTF. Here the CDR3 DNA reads TGTGCCAGCAGCTGGACAAGCCGAAACTATGGCTACACCTTC.

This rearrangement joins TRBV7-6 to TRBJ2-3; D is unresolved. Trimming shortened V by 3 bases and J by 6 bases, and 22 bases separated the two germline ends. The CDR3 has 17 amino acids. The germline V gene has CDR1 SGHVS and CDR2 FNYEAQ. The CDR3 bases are TGTGCCAGCAGCTTCAACCCCCCTGCACAAAAAATGGATACGCAGTATTTT. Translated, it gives CASSFNPPAQKMDTQYF.

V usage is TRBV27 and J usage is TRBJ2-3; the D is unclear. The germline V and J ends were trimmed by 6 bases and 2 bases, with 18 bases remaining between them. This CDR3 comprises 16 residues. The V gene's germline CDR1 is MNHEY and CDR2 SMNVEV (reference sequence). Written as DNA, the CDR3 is TGTGCCAGCAGCACCCTTGGAACACAACCCACAGATACGCAGTATTTT. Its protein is CASSTLGTQPTDTQYF.